Following are 21 T cell receptor beta chains from one sample sequenced in a study of blood T cell repertoires in COVID-19. Assay: immunoSEQ multiplex PCR; the TCRdb copy retains only in-frame clones and omits some. The table has roughly 190,000 clones, about four fifths seen once; the top ten hold approximately 5%. What was sequenced was peripheral blood. These receptors all stem from a woman in her 70s with active or convalescent COVID-19.

The gene calls are TRBV6-1 and TRBJ2-3; D might be TRBD2 (6 bases). The CDR3 is made up of 16 amino acids. Germline V lookup: CDR1 MNHNS, CDR2 SASEGT. Trimming stripped 0 bases from V and 2 bases from J, with 12 bases between. This CDR3 is CASSEALWRATDTQYF. The CDR3 DNA reads as TGTGCCAGCAGTGAAGCCCTCTGGAGGGCCACAGATACGCAGTATTTT.

The chain is built from TRBV4-2 and TRBJ2-7; TRBD2 might be the D (8 bases). The V gene lost 1 base and the J gene lost 4 bases, with 26 bases spanning the gap. This CDR3 spans 19 amino acids. CDR1 is LGHNA and CDR2 is YNFKEQ in the germline V gene. The CDR3: CASSQAAGGSGKLLYEQYF. The CDR3 nucleotides are TGTGCCAGCAGCCAAGCCGCAGGGGGTAGCGGGAAGCTACTATACGAGCAGTACTTC.

The chain has TRBV3-1 (or the pseudogene TRBV3-2) and TRBJ1-5; weak D call: TRBD1 (6 bases). The CDR3 extends over 16 amino acids. V was cut by 4 bases and J by 0 bases, with 13 bases left in between. Germline V gives CDR1 LGHDT, CDR2 YNNKEL (reference sequence). The CDR3 protein is CASSRGGAYSNQPQHF. In DNA, the CDR3 is TGTGCCAGCAGCCGCGGGGGGGCTTATAGCAATCAGCCCCAGCATTTT.

V usage is TRBV28 and J usage is TRBJ2-7; 13 nucleotides agree with TRBD2. Germline assignment: CDR1 MDHEN and CDR2 SYDVKM. The CDR3 extends over 14 amino acids. The junction had 2 bases not matched to a gene; V was cut back by 5 bases and J by 4 bases. The CDR3 is CASSLGLAGYEQYF. CDR3 nucleotides: TGTGCCAGCAGTCTGGGACTAGCGGGATACGAGCAGTACTTC.

CDR3 DNA: TGCGCCAGCAGCGATGAGGGCCTCGGCAACGAGCAGTACTTC. Translation: CASSDEGLGNEQYF. This chain connects TRBV5-1 to TRBJ2-7; possibly TRBD2 for D (5 bases). The CDR3 covers 14 residues. V lost 4 bases, J lost 5 bases, and 16 bases lay in between. The germline CDR1 and CDR2 sequences are SGHRS and YFSETQ.

Turning to this clone: Other nucleotide sequences from this sample produce the same CDR3. The chain uses TRBV19 and TRBJ2-2; maybe TRBD1 (5 bases). CDR1 is LNHDA and CDR2 is SQIVND in the germline V gene (reference sequence). V was clipped by 3 bases and J by 3 bases, with 8 bases between them. This CDR3 spans 14 amino acids. DNA for the CDR3: TGTGCCAGTAGTATTATAGGGGACACCGGGGAGCTGTTTTTT. Its translation is CASSIIGDTGELFF.

The CDR3 sequence: CASSPTGYEQYF. CDR3 nucleotides: TGTGCCAGCAGCCCGACAGGCTACGAGCAGTACTTC. The rearrangement joins TRBV6-6 to TRBJ2-7; D is perhaps TRBD1 (6 bases). The germline V gene encodes CDR1 MNHNY and CDR2 SVGAGI (reference sequence). V dropped 6 bases and J dropped 3 bases, with 9 bases sitting between them. The CDR3 loop spans 12 amino acids.

The chain joins TRBV19 to TRBJ1-5; no firm D call. This CDR3 has 14 amino acids. Trimming shortened V by 7 bases and J by 7 bases, and 17 bases separated the two germline ends. Germline V gene lookup returns CDR1 LNHDA and CDR2 SQIVND (reference sequence). The CDR3 sequence: CASIQAEGRQPQHF. In DNA form, the CDR3 reads TGTGCCAGTATCCAAGCGGAGGGTAGGCAGCCCCAGCATTTT.

This chain uses TRBV5-1 with TRBJ2-1; TRBD2 might be the D (5 bases). V lost 0 bases and J lost 5, with 6 bases in between. Germline CDR1 and CDR2: SGHRS and YFSETQ. The CDR3 length is 13 residues. In nucleotides, the CDR3 is TGCGCCAGCAGCTTGGTGGGAGACAATGAGCAGTTCTTC. As protein: CASSLVGDNEQFF.

This chain uses TRBV5-6 with TRBJ1-4; a weak D match, TRBD1 (6 bases). This CDR3 has 14 amino acids. The germline CDR1 and CDR2 sequences are SGHDT and YYEEEE. Trimming shortened V by 1 base and J by 7 bases, and 11 bases separated the two germline ends. DNA for the CDR3: TGTGCCAGCAGCTTGTTGGGACACCTTGAAAAACTGTTTTTT. It yields the protein CASSLLGHLEKLFF.

The V gene is TRBV28, the J gene TRBJ1-1, with 9 nucleotides matching TRBD1. CDR1 MDHEN and CDR2 SYDVKM come from the germline V gene. V was clipped by 6 bases and J by 6 bases; unmatched bases: 8. The CDR3 runs 14 residues. CDR3 sequence (DNA): TGTGCCAGCAGGTCCACAGGGGGCCTCTCTGAAGCTTTCTTT. Residues: CASRSTGGLSEAFF.

This chain connects TRBV4-1 to TRBJ2-7; TRBD2 agrees at 7 bases. Germline CDR1 MGHRA, CDR2 YSYEKL. The CDR3 extends over 15 amino acids. J was trimmed by 0 bases and V by 1 base; bases with no gene match: 3. DNA for the CDR3: TGCGCCAGCAGCCAAGTAGCGGGTAGCTCCTACGAGCAGTACTTC. As protein: CASSQVAGSSYEQYF.

The chain is built from TRBV3-1 (or the pseudogene TRBV3-2) and TRBJ2-1; D possibly corresponds to TRBD2 (6 bases). V dropped 4 bases and J dropped 7 bases, with 11 bases sitting between them. The germline CDR1 and CDR2 sequences are LGHDT and YNNKEL (reference sequence). This CDR3 contains 13 residues. DNA for the CDR3: TGTGCCAGCAGCCCCACGACTAGAAATGAGCAGTTCTTC. As protein: CASSPTTRNEQFF.

This clone was detected only a few times. V is TRBV7-2 and J is TRBJ1-1; D call uncertain. Germline V gene lookup returns CDR1 SGHTA and CDR2 FQGNSA. Deletions cut 5 bases from V and 1 base from J, with 11 bases between. The CDR3 is 14 amino acids. The DNA for the CDR3 is TGTGCCAGCAGCCACTCCTATACGAACACTGAAGCTTTCTTT. Translation: CASSHSYTNTEAFF.

V is TRBV5-4 and J is TRBJ2-3; TRBD1 aligns across 7 bases. V dropped 1 base and J dropped 2; count of bases not matched to a gene: 4. The CDR3 is 15 amino acids. Germline assignment: CDR1 SGHNT and CDR2 YYREEE (reference sequence). CDR3 DNA sequence: TGTGCCAGCAGCTTGCGACAGGGTAACACAGATACGCAGTATTTT. Translation: CASSLRQGNTDTQYF.

In nucleotides, the CDR3 is TGCGCCAGCAGCTTTGGCGGAACCTTCTCCTACAATGAGCAGTTCTTC. It is translated as CASSFGGTFSYNEQFF. This rearrangement joins TRBV5-1 to TRBJ2-1; D is undetermined. This CDR3 has 16 amino acids. The V end was cut by 2 bases, the J end by 0 bases, with 12 bases between. Germline CDR1 and CDR2: SGHRS and YFSETQ.

This clone was detected a few times. Different DNA sequences within this sample yield the same CDR3. V gene TRBV11-2 combines with J gene TRBJ2-1, with D maybe TRBD2 (6 bases). Germline V gives CDR1 SGHAT, CDR2 FQNNGV. The CDR3 is 14 residues long. Trimming left V 1 base short and J 4 bases short, with 8 bases between. This chain's CDR3 is CASSLAGDYNEQFF. The CDR3 DNA follows: TGTGCCAGCAGCTTAGCGGGAGATTACAATGAGCAGTTCTTC. Supplemented by reference TRBV11-2 and TRBJ2-1, the full variable domain reads EAGVAQSPRYKIIEKRQSVAFWCNPISGHATLYWYQQILGQGPKLLIQFQNNGVVDDSQLPKDRFSAERLKGVDSTLKIQPAKLEDSAVYLCASSLAGDYNEQFFGPGTRLTVL.

The CDR3 is CASSDGTGVWETQYF. The CDR3 DNA follows: TGTGCCAGCTCAGACGGGACAGGGGTTTGGGAGACCCAGTACTTC. The V and J genes are TRBV18 and TRBJ2-5; 10 bases match TRBD1. Trimming took 5 bases from V and 5 from J; bases not matched to a gene: 8. The CDR3 spans 15 residues. CDR1 KGHSH and CDR2 LQKENI come from the germline V gene.

The genes are TRBV5-1 and TRBJ2-5, with D tentatively TRBD2 (6 bases). This CDR3 spans 14 amino acids. V was shortened by 8 bases and J by 2 bases, with 16 bases between the two germline ends. Germline V lookup: CDR1 SGHRS, CDR2 YFSETQ. The CDR3 protein is CASNPGRGQETQYF. In nucleotides, the CDR3 is TGCGCCAGTAATCCGGGTCGGGGGCAAGAGACCCAGTACTTC.

The chain carries TRBV2 and TRBJ2-1, with a possible D match to TRBD2 (6 bases). V was trimmed by 7 bases and J by 6 bases, leaving 16 bases between them. This CDR3 spans 14 amino acids. CDR1 SNHLY and CDR2 FYNNEI come from the germline V gene. The CDR3 protein is CASTTAGPSNEQFF. CDR3 nucleotide sequence: TGTGCCAGCACTACGGCGGGACCTTCCAATGAGCAGTTCTTC.

This clone was found once. The chain has TRBV7-9 and TRBJ1-1; D not certain. This CDR3 region has 17 residues. With 1 base removed from V and 2 bases from J, the gap between germline ends came to 17 bases. CDR1 is SEHNR and CDR2 is FQNEAQ in the germline V gene (reference sequence). The CDR3 coding sequence is TGTGCCAGCAGCTTAGGTGGCGGCAGAGACTATAACACTGAAGCTTTCTTT. Residues: CASSLGGGRDYNTEAFF.